Sequencing of this TCR beta chain was carried out in a study of blood T cell repertoires in COVID-19. About the study: The United States, Italy and Spain provided the acute and convalescent COVID-19 samples.

Looked up from germline, CDR1 is SEHNR and CDR2 is FQNEAQ (reference sequence). V trimming: 5 bases; J trimming: 1 base; junction bases outside the gene matches: 1. The CDR3 loop spans 13 amino acids. Authors' analysis steps: Researchers report that nucleated cell counts were estimated from reference gene primer amplification. Data came from immunoSEQ multiplex PCR; TCRdb stores just in-frame clones and leaves some out. V and J calls plus clone size are reproduced from that table; the DNA served to infer D and trimming. The sample consists of about 260,000 clones, 85% to 90% of them appearing once. The sample consisted of peripheral blood. The sequence was collected from a young man with active or convalescent COVID-19. This chain joins TRBV7-9 and TRBJ1-1; 7 bases fit TRBD1. The CDR3 bases are TGTGCCAGCAGCCGACAGGGGAACACTGAAGCTTTCTTT. This translates into CASSRQGNTEAFF.